The T cell receptor (beta chain) described here comes from a study of T cells after yellow fever vaccination. At the level of the study: Preparation of the low-cell-number fractions used SMART-Seq v4 Ultra Low Input.

TCR cDNA, made by 5'RACE template switching, carried an added universal primer site and UMIs. TCRdb called the 5' RACE reads again in MiXCR, with one record for every CDR3 protein. The sample yields 200,000 or so distinct CDR3 sequences, more than 6.5% seen once. The germline CDR1 and CDR2 sequences are SGHRS and YFSETQ. The CDR3 is 18 residues long. V was clipped by 4 bases and J by 2 bases; unmatched bases: 13. The V call is TRBV5-1, the J call TRBJ2-1; 9 nucleotides align to TRBD2. The TCR sequence derives from a man aged 25-45 years who received the YFV17D yellow fever vaccine. Sequenced here: CD4+ T cells sorted from PBMCs, sampled on the day of the yellow fever booster vaccination. This chain's CDR3 is CASSTFSTGTSTYNEQFF. CDR3 in DNA: TGCGCCAGCAGCACCTTCTCGACCGGGACTAGCACCTACAATGAGCAGTTCTTC.